Listed here is a single TCR beta chain. These data belong to a study of cytomegalovirus exposure and HLA in healthy donors. The primer mix had 60 Vbeta and 13 Jbeta primers. Sequencing was performed with immunoSEQ multiplex PCR; in TCRdb, only in-frame clones are kept and a portion is missing. The sample carries 150,000 to 200,000 clones, more than 70% recorded once. Healthy bone marrow donors made up the donor group. CDR3 length equals 13 residues. Germline assignment: CDR1 MNHNS and CDR2 SASEGT. V trimming: 6 bases; J trimming: 5 bases; junction bases outside the gene matches: 6. The rearrangement links TRBV6-1 to TRBJ1-2; TRBD1 aligns across 7 bases. This clonotype originated in a woman between 40 and 50 years old in good health and CMV-seropositive. Sequencing was performed on PBMCs. The CDR3 sequence is CASSIPGGYGYTF. The CDR3 bases are TGTGCCAGCAGCATTCCAGGGGGGTATGGCTACACCTTC.